One sample yielded the 2 T cell receptor beta chains listed below, sequenced in a study of shared clonotypes between healthy human individuals. The protocol was immunoSEQ multiplex PCR, while the TCRdb copy is restricted to in-frame clones and leaves out a portion. Of some 2,100,000 clones in the sample, just over 90% were seen once. Cells designated naive CD8 were CD45RO-negative and were positively selected for CCR7, with terminally differentiated effector memory CD45RA+ cells excluded. Material: naive CD8+ T cells from PBMCs. These receptors all stem from a man aged 18 to 30 in good health. Some clones in this sample may be carry-over from other donors' samples.

This clone was seen a single time. This sequence joins TRBV5-4 and TRBJ2-2; D gene uncertain. Looked up from germline, CDR1 is SGHNT and CDR2 is YYREEE (reference sequence). V was shortened by 2 bases and J by 6 bases, with 8 bases between the two germline ends. This CDR3 is built from 13 residues. The CDR3 nucleotides read TGTGCCAGCAGCTTTGGGCCCGCCGGGGAGCTGTTTTTT. Amino acid sequence: CASSFGPAGELFF.

About this clone: This sample includes further DNA sequences coding for the same CDR3. The chain carries TRBV7-9 and TRBJ1-1; D remains unclear. V lost 1 base and J 8 bases, leaving 8 bases between the germline ends. Germline lookup yields CDR1 SEHNR and CDR2 FQNEAQ (reference sequence). This CDR3 contains 12 residues. DNA of the CDR3: TGTGCCAGCAGCTTAGACGGCTCCGAAGCTTTCTTT. This translates into CASSLDGSEAFF. The complete variable domain, with remaining parts taken from reference TRBV7-9 and TRBJ1-1, reads DTGVSQNPRHKITKRGQNVTFRCDPISEHNRLYWYRQTLGQGPEFLTYFQNEAQLEKSRLLSDRFSAERPKGSFSTLEIQRTEQGDSAMYLCASSLDGSEAFFGQGTRLTVV.